The table lists the clone carrying this TCR beta chain with a few counts. TCRdb re-analysed the 5' RACE reads in MiXCR, keeping a single row per CDR3 protein. The table shows fewer than 400,000 distinct CDR3 sequences, with about 6.2% occurring only once. This sample was taken from a study of T cells after yellow fever vaccination. Study at large: Fractions of low cell number were prepared using SMART-Seq v4 Ultra Low Input.

Germline assignment: CDR1 SGHVS and CDR2 FQNEAQ. V lost 5 bases and J lost 0, with 12 bases in between. CDR3 length: 15 amino acids. Sequenced material: PBMCs, taken 5 days after the yellow fever booster vaccination. This receptor was identified in a man aged 25 to 40 who received the YFV17D yellow fever vaccine. The V call is TRBV7-8, the J call TRBJ2-3; D ambiguous. The CDR3 spells CASSRRARSTDTQYF. DNA for the CDR3: TGTGCCAGCAGCCGCCGAGCCCGGAGCACAGATACGCAGTATTTT. The full variable domain, its missing parts supplied by reference TRBV7-8 and TRBJ2-3, is GAGVSQSPRYKVAKRGQDVALRCDPISGHVSLFWYQQALGQGPEFLTYFQNEAQLDKSGLPSDRFFAERPEGSVSTLKIQRTQQEDSAVYLCASSRRARSTDTQYFGPGTRLTVL.